This T cell receptor (beta chain) came from a study of T cell changes during pregnancy in multiple sclerosis (dated by TCRdb to between 2018 and 2021). Regarding the complete study: The study examined how the T cell repertoire changed over the course of pregnancy in women with multiple sclerosis.

Sequences SEHNR (CDR1) and FQNEAQ (CDR2) are obtained from the germline V gene (reference sequence). Taken from cysteine to phenylalanine, the CDR3 has 12 residues. The only DNA kept is the CDR3, 36 bases in frame from the first base. V has 4 bases trimmed and J has 5 bases trimmed; junction bases matching no gene number 1. Regarding this clone: Its specific antigen is unknown. Base-call qualities are not available, and no considerably larger clone is one nucleotide away.

Preparation of the library involved the immunoSEQ multiplex PCR assay. Here the immuneACCESS table is served through TCRdb, limited to in-frame sequences with V and J called. Missing clones are a known gap in these copies; in checked studies unresolved V genes cover under half, and the rest lacks a known reason. For this sample the table gives roughly 50,000 clones, of which 80% to 90% were detected only once. Clones ranked in the top ten supply 8.3% of the sample. Recombination linked TRBV7-9 to TRBJ2-7; the central 8 bases match TRBD1. The sequenced sample was CD8+ T cells from peripheral blood mononuclear cells, obtained in the second trimester of pregnancy. The clonotype was recovered from a female donor with multiple sclerosis, enrolled in a pregnancy study. The CDR3 sequence is CASSSTGDEQYF. DNA sequence: TGTGCCAGCAGCTCGACAGGGGACGAGCAGTACTTC.